This TCR beta chain is from a study of blood T cell repertoires in COVID-19. Study in general: The United States, Italy and Spain were the sources of the acute and convalescent COVID-19 samples. T cells, B-cell-depleted T cells, or PBMCs supplied cDNA or gDNA.

Germline V gene sequence: CDR1 MNHEY, CDR2 SVGAGI. J gave up 7 bases and V 2 bases, and 4 bases lay outside the gene matches. This CDR3 comprises 13 residues. Per the authors' pipeline: Estimated nucleated cell counts came from reference gene primer amplification. Clones were read by immunoSEQ multiplex PCR, and TCRdb kept only the in-frame ones, dropping some. For V, J and clone size, that table is used; D and trimming come from the DNA. The profile shows a few hundred thousand clones, around 84% of them singletons. Sequenced sample: peripheral blood. This chain links TRBV6-5 with TRBJ2-5; 7 bases are a match to TRBD2. The clonotype comes from a human donor in a cohort sampled during active COVID-19. The CDR3 reads CASSYEAGRTQYF. The CDR3 DNA reads as TGTGCCAGCAGTTACGAAGCGGGGAGGACCCAGTACTTC.